A selection of T cell receptor beta chains follows, all from one sample in a study of blood T cells in healthy people across ages. TCRdb processed the 5' RACE reads anew with MiXCR; each CDR3 protein has one entry. This table holds roughly 1,800,000 distinct CDR3 sequences, about 50% found once. The sample was blood. The origin of the receptors is a woman aged 40 to 50 in good health. Both conserved end residues are part of each CDR3. Each record gives: D gene, clone size, J gene, V gene, CDR3 protein, CDR3 DNA. D genes are given only for firm matches. Clone sizes are given selectively: once, few, many, or a class where the clone is expanded.

D gene: TRBD1
clone size: -
J gene: TRBJ2-1
V gene: TRBV14
CDR3 protein: CASSPLETGWSYSEQFF
CDR3 DNA: TGTGCCAGCAGCCCTTTAGAGACAGGGTGGTCCTACAGTGAGCAGTTCTTC

D gene: -
clone size: few
J gene: TRBJ2-1
V gene: TRBV9
CDR3 protein: CASSHTGESRLAPYNEQFF
CDR3 DNA: TGTGCCAGCAGTCATACAGGGGAGTCAAGACTAGCGCCCTACAATGAGCAGTTCTTC

D gene: TRBD1
clone size: once
J gene: TRBJ2-7
V gene: TRBV11-1
CDR3 protein: CASSPPGQEAYKQYF
CDR3 DNA: TGTGCCAGCAGCCCACCGGGACAGGAGGCCTACAAGCAGTACTTC

D gene: -
clone size: -
J gene: TRBJ1-2
V gene: TRBV7-2
CDR3 protein: CASSFDAAHGYTF
CDR3 DNA: TGTGCCAGCAGCTTCGACGCAGCCCATGGCTACACCTTC

D gene: TRBD1
clone size: -
J gene: TRBJ2-7
V gene: TRBV20-1
CDR3 protein: CSATLTGGYEQYF
CDR3 DNA: TGCAGTGCCACCTTGACAGGGGGATACGAGCAGTACTTC

D gene: -
clone size: few
J gene: TRBJ2-5
V gene: TRBV9
CDR3 protein: CASSVAPYPETQYF
CDR3 DNA: TGTGCCAGCAGCGTAGCCCCGTACCCCGAGACCCAGTACTTC

D gene: TRBD1
clone size: -
J gene: TRBJ2-1
V gene: TRBV4-1
CDR3 protein: CASSQPGQGAWEQFF
CDR3 DNA: TGCGCCAGCAGCCAACCCGGACAGGGGGCTTGGGAGCAGTTCTTC

D gene: -
clone size: few
J gene: TRBJ1-2
V gene: TRBV4-1
CDR3 protein: CASSQGTAPYGYTF
CDR3 DNA: TGCGCCAGCAGCCAAGGGACAGCGCCCTATGGCTACACCTTC

D gene: -
clone size: few
J gene: TRBJ1-2
V gene: TRBV4-3
CDR3 protein: CASSQENGVGYTF
CDR3 DNA: TGCGCCAGCAGCCAAGAGAACGGGGTCGGCTACACCTTC

D gene: TRBD1
clone size: -
J gene: TRBJ1-5
V gene: TRBV27
CDR3 protein: CASRSAGGINQPQHF
CDR3 DNA: TGTGCCAGCAGGTCGGCAGGGGGAATAAATCAGCCCCAGCATTTT

D gene: -
clone size: -
J gene: TRBJ1-2
V gene: TRBV6-1
CDR3 protein: CASSEPRGGGRYGYTF
CDR3 DNA: TGTGCCAGCAGTGAACCGCGGGGCGGGGGGCGCTATGGCTACACCTTC

D gene: TRBD2
clone size: -
J gene: TRBJ2-3
V gene: TRBV6-5
CDR3 protein: CASSYSVTLARTSGVDTQYF
CDR3 DNA: TGTGCCAGCAGTTACTCGGTAACCTTGGCGAGGACTAGCGGGGTCGATACGCAGTATTTT

D gene: TRBD2
clone size: few
J gene: TRBJ2-3
V gene: TRBV7-9
CDR3 protein: CASSFWRLAGDTDTQYF
CDR3 DNA: TGTGCCAGCAGCTTTTGGAGACTAGCGGGCGACACAGATACGCAGTATTTT

D gene: TRBD1
clone size: few
J gene: TRBJ2-5
V gene: TRBV20-1
CDR3 protein: CSAPVPGQGMYQETQYF
CDR3 DNA: TGCAGTGCCCCTGTCCCGGGACAGGGAATGTACCAAGAGACCCAGTACTTC

D gene: -
clone size: -
J gene: TRBJ1-2
V gene: TRBV15
CDR3 protein: CATSRLTIRPKQDGYTF
CDR3 DNA: TGTGCCACCAGCAGGCTCACAATTCGGCCCAAACAGGATGGCTACACCTTC

D gene: -
clone size: many
J gene: TRBJ2-5
V gene: TRBV7-2
CDR3 protein: CASSLVSGSETQYF
CDR3 DNA: TGTGCCAGCAGCTTAGTCTCCGGTTCCGAGACCCAGTACTTC

D gene: TRBD1
clone size: -
J gene: TRBJ2-7
V gene: TRBV12-3/TRBV12-4
CDR3 protein: CASSLRQGLYEQYF
CDR3 DNA: TGTGCCAGCAGTTTGAGACAGGGGCTCTACGAGCAGTACTTC

D gene: -
clone size: -
J gene: TRBJ2-7
V gene: TRBV4-3
CDR3 protein: CASGRLGTWGSYEQYF
CDR3 DNA: TGCGCCAGCGGGAGACTTGGGACTTGGGGGTCCTACGAGCAGTACTTC

D gene: TRBD2
clone size: once
J gene: TRBJ2-5
V gene: TRBV20-1
CDR3 protein: CSARVTSGDQETQYF
CDR3 DNA: TGCAGTGCTAGAGTTACTAGCGGGGATCAAGAGACCCAGTACTTC

D gene: -
clone size: few
J gene: TRBJ2-1
V gene: TRBV24-1
CDR3 protein: CATSVRSRGEQFF
CDR3 DNA: TGTGCCACCAGTGTTAGAAGTCGGGGTGAGCAGTTCTTC